The 28 T cell receptor beta chains listed next were all sequenced from one sample in a study of T cell repertoires in cytomegalovirus infection. The antigens these receptors bind are not known. TCRdb re-derived calls from the reads in MiXCR, one entry per CDR3 protein. The table lists under 500,000 distinct CDR3 sequences, approximately 42% of them singletons. The specimen comprised cultured PBMCs, sampled from culture after CMV antigen stimulation. These receptors all stem from a human donor in good health (CMV status not recorded). Some clones in this sample may be carry-over from other donors' samples.

This clonotype occurred a few times. CDR3 DNA: TGCAGCGTAGGCCGGGACAGGGCCACTGAAGCTTTCTTT. This codes for CSVGRDRATEAFF. The chain employs TRBV29-1 and TRBJ1-1, with 9 bases that match TRBD1. Germline assignment: CDR1 SQVTM and CDR2 ANQGSEA. V gave up 6 bases and J gave up 4 bases; unmatched junction bases: 6. The CDR3 covers 13 residues.

The chain employs TRBV20-1 and TRBJ1-6; a weak D match, TRBD1 (6 bases). V lost 1 base to trimming and J lost 8 bases, with 12 bases between them. This CDR3 spans 14 amino acids. Germline V CDR1 and CDR2: DFQATT, SNEGSKA (reference sequence). CDR3 residues: CSARVADRYSPLHF. CDR3 nucleotides: TGCAGTGCTAGAGTAGCGGACAGATATTCACCCCTCCACTTT.

The chain joins TRBV7-2 to TRBJ1-2; 9 bases are shared with TRBD1. The germline V gene encodes CDR1 SGHTA and CDR2 FQGNSA. Unmatched junction bases numbered 9, after V lost 6 bases and J lost 1 base. The CDR3 covers 16 residues. In DNA form, the CDR3 reads TGTGCCAGCAGTCGACAGGGGGGAAACCTTAACTATGGCTACACCTTC. This codes for CASSRQGGNLNYGYTF.

A few counts support this clonotype. The V gene is TRBV12-3 or TRBV12-4, the J gene TRBJ1-3; the D is unclear. The CDR3 runs to 14 residues. V gave up 3 bases and J gave up 3 bases, with 9 bases separating them. CDR3 bases: TGTGCCAGCAGTTTTTGGGATTTTGGAAACACCATATATTTT. Protein: CASSFWDFGNTIYF.

This clonotype was detected once. This chain links TRBV5-4 with TRBJ2-7, with TRBD2 matching 11 bases. Germline CDR1 reads SGHNT; CDR2 reads YYREEE (reference sequence). This CDR3 is 15 amino acids long. Trimming at V came to 4 bases and at J to 3 bases, leaving 6 bases not matched to a gene. In nucleotides, the CDR3 is TGTGCCAGCAGCCCTGTCACTAGCGGGAGCTACGAGCAGTACTTC. Protein product: CASSPVTSGSYEQYF.

Only a few counts were recorded for this clonotype. The chain has TRBV15 and TRBJ1-6; no reliable D call. V was pared by 0 bases and J by 6 bases, with 9 bases between. Germline CDR1 and CDR2: LNHNV and YYDKDF (reference sequence). CDR3 length: 15 residues. The CDR3 nucleotides are TGTGCCACCAGCAGAGATGTATTCGGTAATTCACCCCTCCACTTT. It codes for CATSRDVFGNSPLHF. The full variable domain, completed using reference TRBV15 and TRBJ1-6, is DAMVIQNPRYQVTQFGKPVTLSCSQTLNHNVMYWYQQKSSQAPKLLFHYYDKDFNNEADTPDNFQSRRPNTSFCFLDIRSPGLGDTAMYLCATSRDVFGNSPLHFGNGTRLTVT.

The gene calls are TRBV6-6 and TRBJ1-5; D is undetermined. Deletions cut 1 base from V and 5 bases from J, with 15 bases between. Per the germline V gene, CDR1 is MNHNY and CDR2 is SVGAGI (reference sequence). The CDR3 runs 16 residues. The CDR3 here is CASSYLVGTRDQPQHF. DNA for the CDR3: TGTGCCAGCAGTTACTTGGTTGGCACACGAGATCAGCCCCAGCATTTT.

This clonotype was picked up a small number of times. This chain joins TRBV7-6 and TRBJ2-6; no definite D call. The CDR3 is 15 amino acids. The germline V gene encodes CDR1 SGHVS and CDR2 FNYEAQ. V lost 4 bases, J lost 0 bases, and 7 bases lay in between. The CDR3 sequence is CASSSIFSGANVLTF. The DNA for the CDR3 is TGTGCCAGCAGCTCCATTTTCTCTGGGGCCAACGTCCTGACTTTC.

The chain is built from TRBV28 and TRBJ1-2; weak D call: TRBD1 (5 bases). CDR1 and CDR2 (germline): MDHEN, SYDVKM. The CDR3 consists of 16 residues. Trimming took 6 bases from V and 7 from J, leaving 24 bases between them. CDR3 in DNA: TGTGCCAGCAGATCGTCATCTTGGGGGGTTCCGGGTGGCTACACCTTC. It is translated as CASRSSSWGVPGGYTF.

V and J are TRBV7-8 and TRBJ2-1, with 9 positions matching TRBD1. This CDR3 spans 16 amino acids. Germline V gene data show CDR1 as SGHVS and CDR2 as FQNEAQ. Trimming removed 5 bases from V and 4 bases from J; junction bases left unmatched: 9. CDR3 loop: CASSGSRTGAYNEQFF. In nucleotides, the CDR3 is TGTGCCAGCAGCGGAAGTAGGACAGGGGCTTACAATGAGCAGTTCTTC.

The V call is TRBV10-3, the J call TRBJ2-7; D gene ambiguous. This CDR3 has 13 residues. The V and J ends lost 7 bases and 0 bases respectively, with 10 bases between them. Germline values: CDR1 ENHRY, CDR2 SYGVKD. Written as DNA, the CDR3 is TGTGCCATCACCCCCACAAGCTCCTACGAGCAGTACTTC. It yields the protein CAITPTSSYEQYF.

This chain links TRBV4-1 with TRBJ2-7; a weak D match, TRBD2 (7 bases). This CDR3 has 16 amino acids. The germline V and J ends were trimmed by 1 base and 3 bases, with 16 bases remaining between them. The germline CDR1 and CDR2 sequences are MGHRA and YSYEKL. The chain's CDR3 is CASSQGGGQNLYEQYF. CDR3 bases: TGCGCCAGCAGCCAAGGGGGGGGGCAGAACCTCTACGAGCAGTACTTC.

The chain joins TRBV7-6 to TRBJ2-2; TRBD1 or TRBD2 may be the D gene (5 bases each). Deletions cut 5 bases from V and 3 bases from J, with 13 bases between. This CDR3 comprises 15 residues. Germline V gene sequence: CDR1 SGHVS, CDR2 FNYEAQ. The CDR3 region is CASSARDLHTGELFF. The CDR3 DNA sequence: TGTGCCAGCAGCGCCCGGGACCTTCACACCGGGGAGCTGTTTTTT.

The rearrangement joins TRBV6-2 or TRBV6-3 to TRBJ1-5; D is uncertain. The V gene lost 3 bases and the J gene lost 5 bases, with 8 bases spanning the gap. Germline CDR1 MNHEY, CDR2 SVGEGT. This CDR3 has 13 amino acids. The CDR3 region is CASSYWVDQPQHF. The CDR3, as DNA: TGTGCCAGCAGTTATTGGGTGGATCAGCCCCAGCATTTT.

This clonotype turned up a few times. The rearrangement uses TRBV7-2 and TRBJ1-2; 7 bases line up with TRBD1. The germline CDR1 and CDR2 sequences are SGHTA and FQGNSA. V lost 5 bases and J lost 4; bases outside the gene matches: 16. This CDR3 comprises 17 residues. The CDR3 nucleotides are TGTGCCAGCAGCAAGGGCCCAGGGACAGCTTCTGGCTATGGCTACACCTTC. Protein sequence: CASSKGPGTASGYGYTF.

This chain joins TRBV6-5 and TRBJ2-7, with unresolved D. Germline CDR1 reads MNHEY; CDR2 reads SVGAGI. The germline V and J ends were trimmed by 5 bases and 3 bases, with 11 bases remaining between them. The CDR3 is 13 amino acids. The CDR3 loop is CASSRSPVYEQYV. In nucleotides, the CDR3 is TGTGCCAGCAGTCGATCACCGGTCTACGAGCAGTACGTC.

The table lists this clonotype with a few counts. This chain links TRBV6-6 with TRBJ1-6, with unresolved D. The ends were cut back, 10 bases at V and 8 bases at J, with 15 bases in the middle. Germline CDR1 and CDR2: MNHNY and SVGAGI (reference sequence). This CDR3 comprises 13 residues. The CDR3 protein is CATTRVGYSPLHF. The CDR3 DNA is TGTGCCACCACGCGGGTGGGGTATTCACCCCTCCACTTT.

The chain uses TRBV5-4 and TRBJ1-6, with 7 bases identical to TRBD1. This CDR3 has 16 residues. CDR1 is SGHNT and CDR2 is YYREEE in the germline V gene (reference sequence). The trim removed 3 bases at V and 5 bases at J, leaving 8 bases unmatched. Written as DNA, the CDR3 is TGTGCCAGCAGCTATTGGACAGGCCCGAATAATTCACCCCTCCACTTT. Translated: CASSYWTGPNNSPLHF.

This clonotype occurred many times. The chain has TRBV7-2 and TRBJ2-1, with TRBD1 as a possible D gene (6 bases). V gave up 5 bases and J gave up 4 bases, with 9 bases separating them. Germline loops: CDR1 SGHTA, CDR2 FQGNSA. CDR3 length: 13 amino acids. This chain's CDR3 is CASSRQAYNEQFF. CDR3 DNA: TGTGCCAGCAGCCGACAGGCATACAATGAGCAGTTCTTC.

This clonotype has only one observation. The chain carries TRBV7-2 and TRBJ1-6, with D unclear. Germline CDR1 reads SGHTA; CDR2 reads FQGNSA. Trimming left V 1 base short and J 0 bases short, with 7 bases between. This CDR3 has 16 residues. The CDR3 DNA follows: TGTGCCAGCAGCTTAGACCCCAACTCCTATAATTCACCCCTCCACTTT. As protein: CASSLDPNSYNSPLHF.

The chain links TRBV24-1 to TRBJ2-3; D unclear. This CDR3 spans 13 amino acids. With 4 bases removed from V and 5 bases from J, the gap between germline ends came to 9 bases. The germline V gene has CDR1 KGHDR and CDR2 SFDVKD. The CDR3, as DNA: TGTGCCACCAGTGAATCAGGAGAAGATACGCAGTATTTT. Protein product: CATSESGEDTQYF.

The V and J genes are TRBV19 and TRBJ1-5, with 8 positions matching TRBD1. This CDR3 spans 15 amino acids. V was clipped by 4 bases and J by 4 bases; unmatched bases: 6. Germline V gives CDR1 LNHDA, CDR2 SQIVND (reference sequence). The CDR3 DNA reads TGTGCCAGTAGTACGGGACAGGTTTGGAATCAGCCCCAGCATTTT. This codes for CASSTGQVWNQPQHF. Looking up the rest from reference TRBV19 and TRBJ1-5 gives the full variable domain: DGGITQSPKYLFRKEGQNVTLSCEQNLNHDAMYWYRQDPGQGLRLIYYSQIVNDFQKGDIAEGYSVSREKKESFPLTVTSAQKNPTAFYLCASSTGQVWNQPQHFGDGTRLSIL.

This clonotype was observed a few times. The chain uses TRBV2 and TRBJ2-3; the match to TRBD1 covers 9 bases. The germline CDR1 and CDR2 sequences are SNHLY and FYNNEI. V lost 5 bases, J lost 2 bases, and 11 bases stayed unmatched. This CDR3 region has 17 residues. CDR3 in DNA: TGTGCCAGCAGTACGGATCCACAGGGGGCAAACACAGATACGCAGTATTTT. Its translation: CASSTDPQGANTDTQYF.

This clonotype was observed at least ten times. The chain combines TRBV7-8 with TRBJ2-3; TRBD2 matches at 11 bases. Germline loops: CDR1 SGHVS, CDR2 FQNEAQ. With 1 base clipped from V and 5 bases from J, the junction kept 8 bases outside the gene matches. There are 17 residues in the CDR3. CDR3 loop: CASSLGRLAGGRDTQYF. The DNA for the CDR3 is TGTGCCAGCAGCTTAGGCAGGCTAGCGGGGGGTAGAGATACGCAGTATTTT.

This chain uses TRBV6-8 with TRBJ1-1; maybe TRBD1 (5 bases). There are 16 residues in the CDR3. Trimming stripped 5 bases from V and 0 bases from J, with 16 bases between. Germline V lookup: CDR1 MNHGY, CDR2 SAAAGT. Here the CDR3 reads CASSEGLPQMNTEAFF. The CDR3, as DNA: TGTGCCAGCAGTGAGGGACTCCCACAAATGAACACTGAAGCTTTCTTT.

This clonotype was recorded a few times. CDR3 sequence (DNA): TGTGCCAGCAGTCCGAGGAGGACTGGAAACACCATATATTTT. It encodes CASSPRRTGNTIYF. This chain uses TRBV7-2 with TRBJ1-3; no reliable D call. V lost 6 bases and J 2 bases, leaving 11 bases between the germline ends. Germline values: CDR1 SGHTA, CDR2 FQGNSA. The CDR3 sequence is 14 residues long.

The chain employs TRBV6-1 and TRBJ2-3; D call uncertain. This CDR3 comprises 12 residues. V was trimmed by 2 bases and J by 6 bases, leaving 6 bases between them. The V gene's germline CDR1 is MNHNS and CDR2 SASEGT. This CDR3 reads CASSEPADTQYF. The CDR3, as DNA: TGTGCCAGCAGTGAACCCGCGGATACGCAGTATTTT.

This rearrangement joins TRBV6-6 to TRBJ1-5; unclear D gene. Germline CDR1 is MNHNY and CDR2 is SVGAGI (reference sequence). The CDR3 runs 15 residues. Trimming took 0 bases from V and 0 from J, leaving 6 bases between them. The CDR3 reads CASSYSVGSNQPQHF. In nucleotides, the CDR3 is TGTGCCAGCAGTTACTCCGTAGGTAGCAATCAGCCCCAGCATTTT.